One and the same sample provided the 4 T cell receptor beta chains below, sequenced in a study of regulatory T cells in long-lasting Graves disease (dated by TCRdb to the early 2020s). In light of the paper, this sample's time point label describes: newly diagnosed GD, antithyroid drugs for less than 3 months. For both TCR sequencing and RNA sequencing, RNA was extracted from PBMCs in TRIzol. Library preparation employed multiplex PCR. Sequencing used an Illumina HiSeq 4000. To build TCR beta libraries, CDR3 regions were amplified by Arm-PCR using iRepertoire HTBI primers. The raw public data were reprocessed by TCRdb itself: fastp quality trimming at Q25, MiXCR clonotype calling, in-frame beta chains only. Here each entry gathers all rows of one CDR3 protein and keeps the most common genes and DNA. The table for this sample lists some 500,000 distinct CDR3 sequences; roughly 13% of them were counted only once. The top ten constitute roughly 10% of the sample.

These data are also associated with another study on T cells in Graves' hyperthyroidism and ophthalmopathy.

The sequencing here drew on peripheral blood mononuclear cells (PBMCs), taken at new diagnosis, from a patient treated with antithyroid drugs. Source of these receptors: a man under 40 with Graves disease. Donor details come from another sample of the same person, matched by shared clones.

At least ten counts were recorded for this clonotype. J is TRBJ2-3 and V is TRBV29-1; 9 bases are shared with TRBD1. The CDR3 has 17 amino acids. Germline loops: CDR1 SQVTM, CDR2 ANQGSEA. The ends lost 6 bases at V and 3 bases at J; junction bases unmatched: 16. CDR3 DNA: TGCAGCGTCCCCATTAAGGACAGGGGTTCAAGGACAGATACGCAGTATTTT. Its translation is CSVPIKDRGSRTDTQYF.

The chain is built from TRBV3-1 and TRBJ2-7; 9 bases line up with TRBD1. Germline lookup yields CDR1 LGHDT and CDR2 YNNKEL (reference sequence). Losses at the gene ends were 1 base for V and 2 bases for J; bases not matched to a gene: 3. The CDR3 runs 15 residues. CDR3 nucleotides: TGTGCCAGCAGCCAAGGGGGGACAGGGCCCTACGAGCAGTACTTC. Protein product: CASSQGGTGPYEQYF.

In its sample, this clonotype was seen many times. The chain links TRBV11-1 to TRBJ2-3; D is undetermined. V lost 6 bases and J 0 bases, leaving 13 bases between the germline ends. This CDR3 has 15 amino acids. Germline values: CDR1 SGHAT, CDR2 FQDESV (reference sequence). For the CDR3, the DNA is TGTGCCAGCAGTTACCGATTAAGCAGCACAGATACGCAGTATTTT. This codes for CASSYRLSSTDTQYF.

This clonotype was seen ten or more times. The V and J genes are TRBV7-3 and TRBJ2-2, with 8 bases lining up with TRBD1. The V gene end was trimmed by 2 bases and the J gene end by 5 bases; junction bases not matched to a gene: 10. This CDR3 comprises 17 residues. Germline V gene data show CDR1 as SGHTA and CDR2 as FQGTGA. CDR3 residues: CASSLSPQGARTGELFF. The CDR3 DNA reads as TGTGCCAGCAGCTTATCCCCTCAGGGGGCGCGGACCGGGGAGCTGTTTTTT.